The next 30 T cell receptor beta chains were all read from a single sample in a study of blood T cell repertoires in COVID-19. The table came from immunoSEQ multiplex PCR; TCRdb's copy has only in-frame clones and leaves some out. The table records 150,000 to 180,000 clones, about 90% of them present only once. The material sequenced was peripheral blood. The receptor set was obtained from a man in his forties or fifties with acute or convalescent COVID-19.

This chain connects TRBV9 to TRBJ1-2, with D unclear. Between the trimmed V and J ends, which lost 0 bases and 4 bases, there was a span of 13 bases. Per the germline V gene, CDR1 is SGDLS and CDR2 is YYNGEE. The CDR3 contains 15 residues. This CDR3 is CASSVDAGSSYGYTF. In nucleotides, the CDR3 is TGTGCCAGCAGCGTAGATGCAGGAAGTTCCTATGGCTACACCTTC.

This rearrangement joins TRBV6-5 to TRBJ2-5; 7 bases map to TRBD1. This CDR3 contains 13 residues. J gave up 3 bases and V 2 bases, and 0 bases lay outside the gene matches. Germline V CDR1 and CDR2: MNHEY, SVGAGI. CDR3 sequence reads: CASSYDREETQYF. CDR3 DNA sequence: TGTGCCAGCAGTTACGACAGGGAAGAGACCCAGTACTTC.

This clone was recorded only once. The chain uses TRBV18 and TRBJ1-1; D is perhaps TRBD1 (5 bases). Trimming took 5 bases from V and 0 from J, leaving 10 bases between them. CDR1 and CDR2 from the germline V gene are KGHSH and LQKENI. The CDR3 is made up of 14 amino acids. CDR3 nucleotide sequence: TGTGCCAGCTCAGGGGGGACGGTGAACACTGAAGCTTTCTTT. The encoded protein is CASSGGTVNTEAFF.

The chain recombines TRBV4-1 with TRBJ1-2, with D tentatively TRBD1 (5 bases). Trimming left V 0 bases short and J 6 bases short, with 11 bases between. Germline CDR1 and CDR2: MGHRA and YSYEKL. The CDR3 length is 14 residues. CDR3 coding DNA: TGCGCCAGCAGCCAAGATGGGACTGTCAATGGCTACACCTTC. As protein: CASSQDGTVNGYTF.

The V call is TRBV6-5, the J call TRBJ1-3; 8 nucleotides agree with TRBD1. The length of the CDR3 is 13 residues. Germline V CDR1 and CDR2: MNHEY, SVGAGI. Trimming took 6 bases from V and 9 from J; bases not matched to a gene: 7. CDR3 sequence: CASSRGPGGTIYF. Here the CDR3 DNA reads TGTGCCAGCAGCAGGGGGCCCGGTGGCACCATATATTTT.

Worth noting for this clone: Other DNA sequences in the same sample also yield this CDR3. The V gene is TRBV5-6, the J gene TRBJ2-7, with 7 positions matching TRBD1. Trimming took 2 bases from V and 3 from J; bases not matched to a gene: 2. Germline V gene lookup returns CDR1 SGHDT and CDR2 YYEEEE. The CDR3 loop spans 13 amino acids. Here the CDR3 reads CASSFGTDYEQYF. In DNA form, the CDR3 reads TGTGCCAGCAGCTTTGGGACAGACTACGAGCAGTACTTC.

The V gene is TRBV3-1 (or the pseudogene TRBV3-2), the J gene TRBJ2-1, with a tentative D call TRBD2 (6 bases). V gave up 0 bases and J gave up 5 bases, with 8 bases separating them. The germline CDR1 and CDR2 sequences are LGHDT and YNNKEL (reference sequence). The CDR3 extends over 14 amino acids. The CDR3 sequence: CASSQDWGDNEQFF. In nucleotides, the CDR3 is TGTGCCAGCAGCCAAGATTGGGGGGACAATGAGCAGTTCTTC.

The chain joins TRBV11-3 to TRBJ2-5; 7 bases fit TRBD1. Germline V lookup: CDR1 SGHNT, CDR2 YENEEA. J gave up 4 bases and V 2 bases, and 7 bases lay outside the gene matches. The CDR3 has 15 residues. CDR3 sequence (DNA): TGTGCCAGCAGCTTACAGACAGGGCTGGGAGAGACCCAGTACTTC. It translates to CASSLQTGLGETQYF. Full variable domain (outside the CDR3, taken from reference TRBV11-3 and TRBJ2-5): EAGVVQSPRYKIIEKKQPVAFWCNPISGHNTLYWYLQNLGQGPELLIRYENEEAVDDSQLPKDRFSAERLKGVDSTLKIQPAELGDSAVYLCASSLQTGLGETQYFGPGTRLLVL.

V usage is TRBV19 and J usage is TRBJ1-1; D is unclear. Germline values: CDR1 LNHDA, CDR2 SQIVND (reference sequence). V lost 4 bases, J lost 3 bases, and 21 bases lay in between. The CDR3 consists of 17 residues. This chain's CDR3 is CASSSLSGSGGDTEAFF. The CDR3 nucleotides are TGTGCCAGTAGTAGCCTCTCTGGCAGCGGTGGGGACACTGAAGCTTTCTTT.

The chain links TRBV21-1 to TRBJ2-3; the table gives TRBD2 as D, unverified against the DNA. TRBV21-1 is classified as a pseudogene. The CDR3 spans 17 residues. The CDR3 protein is CASSTMGGPTSTDTQYF. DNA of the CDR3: TGTGCCAGCAGCACAATGGGCGGGCCAACGAGCACAGATACGCAGTATTTT.

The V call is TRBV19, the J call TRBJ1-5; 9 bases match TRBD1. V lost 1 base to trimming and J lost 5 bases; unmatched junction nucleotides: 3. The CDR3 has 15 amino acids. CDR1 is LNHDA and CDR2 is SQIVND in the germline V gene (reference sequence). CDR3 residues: CASSIVQGAYQPQHF. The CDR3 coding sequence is TGTGCCAGTAGTATAGTACAGGGGGCCTATCAGCCCCAGCATTTT.

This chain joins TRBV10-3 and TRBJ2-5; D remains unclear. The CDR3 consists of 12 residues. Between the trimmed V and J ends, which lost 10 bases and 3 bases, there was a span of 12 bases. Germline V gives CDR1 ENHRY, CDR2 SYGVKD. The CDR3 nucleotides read TGTGCCACCAGAGCTGATGAAGAGACCCAGTACTTC. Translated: CATRADEETQYF.

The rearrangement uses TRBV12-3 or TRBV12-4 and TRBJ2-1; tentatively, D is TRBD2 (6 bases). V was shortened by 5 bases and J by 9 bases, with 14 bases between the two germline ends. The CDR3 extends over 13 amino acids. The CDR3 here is CASSPSVQGEQFF. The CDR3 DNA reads TGTGCCAGCAGTCCTAGCGTCCAGGGTGAGCAGTTCTTC.

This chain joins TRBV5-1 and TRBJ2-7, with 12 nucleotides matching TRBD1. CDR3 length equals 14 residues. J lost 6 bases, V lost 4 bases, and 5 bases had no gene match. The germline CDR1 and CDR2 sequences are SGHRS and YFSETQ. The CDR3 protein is CASSGGQGASEQYF. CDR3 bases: TGCGCCAGCAGCGGGGGACAGGGGGCGTCCGAGCAGTACTTC.

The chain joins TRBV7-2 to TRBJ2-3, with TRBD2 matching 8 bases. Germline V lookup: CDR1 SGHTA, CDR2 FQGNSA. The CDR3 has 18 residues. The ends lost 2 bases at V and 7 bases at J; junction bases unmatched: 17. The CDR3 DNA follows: TGTGCCAGCAGCTTAAGGTCGCGCGGGGGACTAGGTCGGAATACGCAGTATTTT. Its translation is CASSLRSRGGLGRNTQYF.

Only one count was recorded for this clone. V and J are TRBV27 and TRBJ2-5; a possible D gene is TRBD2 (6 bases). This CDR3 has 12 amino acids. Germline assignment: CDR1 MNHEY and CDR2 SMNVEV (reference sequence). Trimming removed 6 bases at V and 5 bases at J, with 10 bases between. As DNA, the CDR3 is TGTGCCAGCAGGGGCGGGGTGGAGACCCAGTACTTC. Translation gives CASRGGVETQYF.

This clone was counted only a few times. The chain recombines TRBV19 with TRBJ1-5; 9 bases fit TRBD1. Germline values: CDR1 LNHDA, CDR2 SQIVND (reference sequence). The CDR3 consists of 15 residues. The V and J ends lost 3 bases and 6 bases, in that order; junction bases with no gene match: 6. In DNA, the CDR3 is TGTGCCAGTAGTATCCGGGACAGGGTCGTTCAGCCCCAGCATTTT. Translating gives CASSIRDRVVQPQHF.

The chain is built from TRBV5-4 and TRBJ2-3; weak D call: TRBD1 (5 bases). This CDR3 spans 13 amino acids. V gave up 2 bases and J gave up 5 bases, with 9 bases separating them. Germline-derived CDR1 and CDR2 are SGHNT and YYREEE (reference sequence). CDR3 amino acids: CASSFSGIDTQYF. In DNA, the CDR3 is TGTGCCAGCAGCTTCTCAGGGATAGATACGCAGTATTTT.

The CDR3 region has the DNA TGTGCCAGCAGCAGATTCGACAGAGAAAATGAAAAACTGTTTTTT. Translation gives CASSRFDRENEKLFF. V usage is TRBV28 and J usage is TRBJ1-4, with a weak D call TRBD1 (5 bases). CDR1 is MDHEN, CDR2 SYDVKM, per germline. V gave up 6 bases and J gave up 5 bases, with 16 bases separating them. The CDR3 totals 15 residues.

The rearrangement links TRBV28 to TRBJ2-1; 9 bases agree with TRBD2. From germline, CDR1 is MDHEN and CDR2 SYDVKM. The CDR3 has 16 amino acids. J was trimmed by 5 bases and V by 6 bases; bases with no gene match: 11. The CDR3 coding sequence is TGTGCCAGCAGCTTACTCGGGCTAGCGGGGAACAATGAGCAGTTCTTC. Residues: CASSLLGLAGNNEQFF.

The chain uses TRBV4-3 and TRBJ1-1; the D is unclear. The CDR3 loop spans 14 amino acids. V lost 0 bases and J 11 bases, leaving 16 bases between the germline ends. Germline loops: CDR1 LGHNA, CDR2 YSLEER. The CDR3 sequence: CASSQERSPAGAFF. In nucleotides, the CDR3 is TGCGCCAGCAGCCAAGAGCGGTCTCCCGCCGGGGCTTTCTTT.

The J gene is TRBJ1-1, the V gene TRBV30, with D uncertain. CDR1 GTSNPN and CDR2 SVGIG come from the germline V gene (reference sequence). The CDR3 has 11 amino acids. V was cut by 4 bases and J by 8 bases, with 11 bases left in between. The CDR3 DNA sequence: TGTGCCTGGACCAAACCCCGGGAAGCTTTCTTT. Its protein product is CAWTKPREAFF. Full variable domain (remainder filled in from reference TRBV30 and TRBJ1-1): SQTIHQWPATLVQPVGSPLSLECTVEGTSNPNLYWYRQAAGRGLQLLFYSVGIGQISSEVPQNLSASRPQDRQFILSSKKLLLSDSGFYLCAWTKPREAFFGQGTRLTVV.

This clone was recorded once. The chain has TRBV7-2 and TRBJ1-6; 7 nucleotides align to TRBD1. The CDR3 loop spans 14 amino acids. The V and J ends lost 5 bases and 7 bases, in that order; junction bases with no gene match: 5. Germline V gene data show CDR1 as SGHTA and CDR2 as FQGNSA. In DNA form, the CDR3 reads TGTGCCAGCAGCCCGGACAGGACCAATTCACCCCTCCACTTT. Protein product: CASSPDRTNSPLHF.

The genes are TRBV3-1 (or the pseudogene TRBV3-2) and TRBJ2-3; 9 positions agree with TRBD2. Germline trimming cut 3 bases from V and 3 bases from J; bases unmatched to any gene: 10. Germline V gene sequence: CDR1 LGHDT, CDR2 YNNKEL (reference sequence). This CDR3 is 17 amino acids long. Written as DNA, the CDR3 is TGTGCCAGCAGCCAGGACTATCCCGGACTAGCGACAGATACGCAGTATTTT. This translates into CASSQDYPGLATDTQYF.

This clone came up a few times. This CDR3 reads CASSYSLTASPLHF. CDR3 nucleotide sequence: TGTGCCAGCAGTTACTCGCTGACAGCATCACCCCTCCACTTT. V gene TRBV6-5 combines with J gene TRBJ1-6, with D tentatively TRBD1 (5 bases). V was pared by 0 bases and J by 10 bases, with 10 bases between. The CDR3 is 14 residues long. Germline values: CDR1 MNHEY, CDR2 SVGAGI.

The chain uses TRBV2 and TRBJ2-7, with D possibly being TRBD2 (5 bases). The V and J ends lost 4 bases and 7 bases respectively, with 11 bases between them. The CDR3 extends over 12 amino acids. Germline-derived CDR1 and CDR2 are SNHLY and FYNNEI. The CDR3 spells CASSASGGEQYF. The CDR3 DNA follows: TGTGCCAGCAGTGCGTCGGGCGGGGAGCAGTACTTC.

CDR3: CASSQDPGNSPLHF. The CDR3 bases are TGTGCCAGCAGCCAAGATCCAGGGAATTCACCCCTCCACTTT. The chain is built from TRBV3-1 (or the pseudogene TRBV3-2) and TRBJ1-6, with D possibly TRBD1 on 5 matching bases. This CDR3 spans 14 amino acids. V shed 0 bases and J shed 7 bases, with 7 bases lying between them. The germline V gene has CDR1 LGHDT and CDR2 YNNKEL (reference sequence).

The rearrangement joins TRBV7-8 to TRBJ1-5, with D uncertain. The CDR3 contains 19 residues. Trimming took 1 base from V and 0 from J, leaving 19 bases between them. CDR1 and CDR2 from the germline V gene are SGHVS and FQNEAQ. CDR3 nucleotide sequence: TGTGCCAGCAGCTTAGGGGTCCGTGTCTCGGGAGCTAGCAATCAGCCCCAGCATTTT. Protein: CASSLGVRVSGASNQPQHF.

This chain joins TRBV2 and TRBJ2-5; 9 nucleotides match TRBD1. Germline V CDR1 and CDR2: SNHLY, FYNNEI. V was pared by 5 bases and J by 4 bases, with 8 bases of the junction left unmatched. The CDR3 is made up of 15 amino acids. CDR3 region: CASSYSTGGGETQYF. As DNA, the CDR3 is TGTGCCAGCAGTTATTCCACAGGGGGCGGAGAGACCCAGTACTTC.

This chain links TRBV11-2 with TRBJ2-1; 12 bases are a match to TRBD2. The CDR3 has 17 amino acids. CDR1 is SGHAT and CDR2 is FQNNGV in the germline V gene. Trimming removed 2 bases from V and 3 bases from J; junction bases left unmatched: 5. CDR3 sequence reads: CASSLSLAGGFYNEQFF. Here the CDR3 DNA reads TGTGCCAGCAGCTTAAGCCTAGCGGGAGGGTTCTACAATGAGCAGTTCTTC.